The sequence of this TCR beta chain was determined in a study of T cells in Graves' hyperthyroidism and ophthalmopathy. Study in general: Staff took peripheral blood when the initial diagnosis was made, before any treatment began.

Study-wide points: The model anticipated ophthalmopathy a median around six months pre-onset. Blood also carried most thyroid clonotypes expanded above 0.001.

This clonotype appeared many times. Its antigen remains unidentified. Researchers amplified the TCR beta CDR3 regions from RNA transcripts. A set of HTBI primers served as the primers for a first-round RT-PCR of the TCR CDR3. MiXCR was run by TCRdb on the multiplex PCR reads, yielding one entry per CDR3 protein. The sample lists 550,000 to 800,000 distinct CDR3 sequences, 15% to 20% seen once, with 15% to 18% in the top ten. Hyperthyroidism, newly diagnosed and lasting under 2 months, affected patients aged 18 to 65. Sequencing was done on a sample of blood. The sequence was obtained from a man aged 50 to 59 with Graves' hyperthyroidism.

DNA for the CDR3: TGTGCCAGCAGTTACGCGCGCAGTAGAACTGAAGCTTTCTTT. It specifies CASSYARSRTEAFF. This sequence joins TRBV6-2 or TRBV6-3 and TRBJ1-1; D ambiguous. Trimming left V 2 bases short and J 5 bases short, with 12 bases between. Germline values: CDR1 MNHEY, CDR2 SVGEGT. The CDR3 runs 14 residues.